Listed below are T cell receptor beta chains from one sample, sequenced in a study of glioma-infiltrating T cells. TCRdb processed the multiplex PCR reads anew with MiXCR; each CDR3 protein has one entry. The table has about 380,000 distinct CDR3 sequences, about two fifths seen once. The specimen sequenced was glioma tissue, nonneoplastic brain tissue, or PBMCs (not recorded which). The receptors shown here come from a human donor with low-grade glioma or glioblastoma, undergoing nonglioma brain surgery, or in good health (not recorded which). Each CDR3 is given with its conserved first and last residue. Only part of the rows carry a size: once, few, many, or a class if the clone is expanded.

clone_size j_call cdr3_length v_call cdr3_aa
few TRBJ2-3 15 TRBV7-9 CASSRGDGGADTQYF
NA TRBJ1-1 15 TRBV29-1 CSVRYDGGRNTEAFF
NA TRBJ1-2 16 TRBV4-2 CASSQPRQASNYGYTF
few TRBJ1-1 16 TRBV19 CASSFARAPVHTEAFF
once TRBJ1-1 13 TRBV4-2 CASSLKGGTEASF
NA TRBJ2-7 14 TRBV20-1 CSAREVLTRGEQYF
NA TRBJ2-6 17 TRBV27 CASSWRLAGGRANVLTF
few TRBJ1-2 13 TRBV2 CARKRGQSYGYTF
NA NA 12 TRBV5-6 CASSSPAGQQYF
NA TRBJ1-6 14 TRBV2 CASGDRGAVSPLHF
few TRBJ2-5 14 TRBV7-8 CASSLALDRKAQYF
few TRBJ2-7 16 TRBV10-3 CAISESRDRRLAEQYF
few TRBJ1-5 17 TRBV12-3/TRBV12-4 CASSLAGLRVGNQPQHF
once TRBJ1-2 12 TRBV29-1 CSAGEGGDGYTF
NA TRBJ2-7 13 TRBV7-2 CASSPDRVYEQYF
NA TRBJ2-3 15 TRBV6-6 CASSLLGGVADTQYF
many TRBJ2-1 13 TRBV20-1 CSSLAGLYNEQFF
few TRBJ1-5 15 TRBV28 CASRSRRYSNQPQHF
NA TRBJ2-7 12 TRBV29-1 CSVEERTGEQYF
many TRBJ1-1 14 TRBV27 CASSARLMNTEAFF
few TRBJ1-5 16 TRBV24-1 CATSDSRRGSNQPQHF
few TRBJ2-3 12 TRBV7-9 CASTPVADTQYF
NA TRBJ2-3 15 TRBV5-4 CASSLKRASTDTQYF
once TRBJ2-1 17 TRBV6-9 CASSWIGLAESYNGQFF
NA TRBJ2-3 14 TRBV9 CASSPEDREDTQYF
many TRBJ2-7 15 TRBV28 CASSSRLAGLYEQYF
NA TRBJ2-5 16 TRBV28 CASSLWDPRRKETQYF
NA TRBJ2-7 17 TRBV28 CTSNSGTVILYSYEQYF
few TRBJ2-1 19 TRBV24-1 CATSDPTSGSAPPYNEQFF
few TRBJ2-2 14 TRBV20-1 CSAEQVVKAGELFF
NA TRBJ2-4 17 TRBV4-1 CASSQEGLRTGENIQYF
NA TRBJ2-1 17 TRBV15 CATSRDQAGGFYNEQFF
NA TRBJ1-5 17 TRBV27 CARSLGTGGLWGQPQHF
NA TRBJ2-1 19 TRBV20-1 CSARVSTSGTRLPYNEQFF
few TRBJ1-2 11 TRBV20-1 CSGRGRYGYTF
many TRBJ1-2 13 TRBV12-3/TRBV12-4 CASSGTANYGYTF
NA TRBJ2-1 15 TRBV20-1 CSASSSGRFYNGQFF
many TRBJ2-3 15 TRBV25-1 CASSELRGIADTQYF
few TRBJ1-1 14 TRBV20-1 CSARETSLNTEAFF
few TRBJ2-2 16 TRBV4-3 CASSQVRGQYTGELFF
NA TRBJ2-1 14 TRBV3-1 CASSLPGQGDEQFF
NA TRBJ2-7 14 TRBV7-8 CASSSQRGPYEQYF
few TRBJ2-1 18 TRBV4-1 CASSRPDLGQGTYNEQFF